The 18 T cell receptor beta chains below were found in one sample sequenced in a study of T cell repertoires in cytomegalovirus infection. Via MiXCR, TCRdb re-called the reads, giving one row per CDR3 protein. The sample holds some 300,000 distinct CDR3 sequences, around 10% seen once. The material sequenced was PBMCs. The receptors shown here come from a human donor in good health (CMV status not recorded). Some clones in this sample may be carry-over from other donors' samples.

The rearrangement uses TRBV28 and TRBJ1-2, with 11 nucleotides matching TRBD1. CDR1 and CDR2 from the germline V gene are MDHEN and SYDVKM. The length of the CDR3 is 16 residues. The V gene end was trimmed by 6 bases and the J gene end by 3 bases; junction bases not matched to a gene: 9. In DNA form, the CDR3 reads TGTGCCAGCAGCTCTTTCGGACAGGGGGCACACTATGGCTACACCTTC. Amino acid sequence: CASSSFGQGAHYGYTF.

In its sample, this clonotype was seen many times. The chain recombines TRBV2 with TRBJ1-1; D unclear. Trimming pared 5 bases from V and 4 bases from J, leaving 2 bases between. The CDR3 consists of 10 residues. Germline V gene data show CDR1 as SNHLY and CDR2 as FYNNEI. The DNA of the CDR3 is TGTGCCAGCAGTTTCACTGAAGCTTTCTTT. Translation: CASSFTEAFF.

This clonotype was seen at least ten times. The genes are TRBV28 and TRBJ2-3; D might be TRBD1 or TRBD2, each matching 6 bases. The germline gives CDR1 MDHEN, CDR2 SYDVKM. The CDR3 length is 19 residues. Trimming removed 6 bases at V and 2 bases at J, with 27 bases between. The CDR3 DNA sequence: TGTGCCAGCAGCTCTGCGGGTCAGGGGAGGAGGGGATCCACAGATACGCAGTATTTT. It translates to CASSSAGQGRRGSTDTQYF.

This clonotype was seen ten or more times. V usage is TRBV7-9 and J usage is TRBJ2-5, with a tentative D call TRBD2 (5 bases). V gave up 0 bases and J gave up 4 bases, with 15 bases separating them. CDR3 length equals 16 residues. Germline V gene sequence: CDR1 SEHNR, CDR2 FQNEAQ (reference sequence). CDR3 in amino acids: CASSLAGTSRGETQYF. The CDR3 DNA is TGTGCCAGCAGCTTAGCGGGCACTTCACGGGGAGAGACCCAGTACTTC.

This clonotype has ten or more counts. DNA for the CDR3: TGTGCCAGCAGTTACTCGGCGCATCAGCCCCAGCATTTT. It is translated as CASSYSAHQPQHF. The J gene is TRBJ1-5, the V gene TRBV6-6; D is unresolved. This CDR3 spans 13 amino acids. Trimming shortened V by 0 bases and J by 5 bases, and 5 bases separated the two germline ends. The germline V gene encodes CDR1 MNHNY and CDR2 SVGAGI (reference sequence).

This clonotype was seen many times. The chain recombines TRBV7-2 with TRBJ2-3; 10 nucleotides match TRBD1. J gave up 6 bases and V 6 bases, and 6 bases lay outside the gene matches. This CDR3 contains 14 residues. CDR1 is SGHTA and CDR2 is FQGNSA in the germline V gene. The CDR3 loop is CASRRQGAVDTQYF. Written as DNA, the CDR3 is TGTGCCAGCAGGAGACAGGGGGCGGTTGATACGCAGTATTTT.

There are many counts of this clonotype. The chain joins TRBV2 to TRBJ1-2, with no clear D. Germline V gene data show CDR1 as SNHLY and CDR2 as FYNNEI. The CDR3 runs 13 residues. Trimming cost V 5 bases and J 8 bases, with 15 bases left between them. CDR3 protein: CASSKGPSGGYTF. CDR3 nucleotides: TGTGCCAGCAGTAAAGGACCGTCAGGAGGCTACACCTTC.

This clonotype was detected many times. V and J are TRBV7-6 and TRBJ2-2; D perhaps matches TRBD2 (5 bases). Germline V gene sequence: CDR1 SGHVS, CDR2 FNYEAQ. The CDR3 loop spans 15 amino acids. Trimming shortened V by 3 bases and J by 6 bases, and 14 bases separated the two germline ends. CDR3 in DNA: TGTGCCAGCAGCTTTAAGCCCGGGGTGGCCGGGGAGCTGTTTTTT. Protein sequence: CASSFKPGVAGELFF. Full variable domain (rest looked up from reference TRBV7-6 and TRBJ2-2): GAGVSQSPRYKVTKRGQDVALRCDPISGHVSLYWYRQALGQGPEFLTYFNYEAQQDKSGLPNDRFSAERPEGSISTLTIQRTEQRDSAMYRCASSFKPGVAGELFFGEGSRLTVL.

This clonotype has at least ten counts. The chain carries TRBV7-6 and TRBJ2-3; 8 nucleotides agree with TRBD1. V gave up 3 bases and J gave up 1 base; unmatched junction bases: 3. The CDR3 has 15 residues. Germline CDR1 SGHVS, CDR2 FNYEAQ. Written as DNA, the CDR3 is TGTGCCAGCAGCTTCGGACAGGGAGGCACAGATACGCAGTATTTT. This encodes CASSFGQGGTDTQYF.

The V call is TRBV5-6, the J call TRBJ1-6; D remains unclear. The length of the CDR3 is 17 residues. Trimming took 3 bases from V and 4 from J, leaving 17 bases between them. Germline V gene lookup returns CDR1 SGHDT and CDR2 YYEEEE. Written as DNA, the CDR3 is TGTGCCAGCAGCTCTCGAGGGCTCAAGGTTTATAATTCACCCCTCCACTTT. Protein product: CASSSRGLKVYNSPLHF.

This clonotype occurred many times. The chain has TRBV28 and TRBJ2-1; 7 nucleotides agree with TRBD1. Losses at the gene ends were 4 bases for V and 0 bases for J; bases not matched to a gene: 3. The length of the CDR3 is 15 residues. CDR1 and CDR2 (germline): MDHEN, SYDVKM. The CDR3 spells CASSWDSNSYNEQFF. The CDR3 nucleotides read TGTGCCAGCAGTTGGGACAGTAACTCCTACAATGAGCAGTTCTTC.

The V call is TRBV28, the J call TRBJ2-7, with D possibly TRBD2 on 5 matching bases. This CDR3 comprises 14 residues. The germline CDR1 and CDR2 sequences are MDHEN and SYDVKM. V lost 4 bases and J lost 7, with 17 bases in between. The CDR3 DNA reads as TGTGCCAGCAGTTCCCAGATGGGGTGGGAGGAGCAGTACGTC. Its protein is CASSSQMGWEEQYV.

Ten or more counts support this clonotype. The rearrangement links TRBV25-1 to TRBJ2-1, with 12 nucleotides matching TRBD2. Per the germline V gene, CDR1 is MGHDK and CDR2 is SYGVNS. The CDR3 totals 17 residues. With V trimmed by 5 bases and J by 8 bases, 13 bases remained unmatched. The CDR3 DNA follows: TGTGCCAGCAGTTACTCTAGCGGGGGGGGAGGAGGGCATGAGCAGTTCTTC. It specifies CASSYSSGGGGGHEQFF.

There are many counts of this clonotype. This chain links TRBV7-9 with TRBJ1-2, with a possible D match to TRBD1 (6 bases). The V end lost 4 bases, the J end lost 10 bases, and 22 bases lay between the germline ends. Germline V lookup: CDR1 SEHNR, CDR2 FQNEAQ (reference sequence). The CDR3 is 15 residues long. This chain's CDR3 is CASSSETGPAMVYTF. CDR3 nucleotides: TGTGCCAGCAGCTCGGAGACAGGCCCGGCGATGGTCTACACCTTC.

The chain has TRBV6-6 and TRBJ2-7; a weak D match, TRBD2 (6 bases). Trimming removed 2 bases from V and 2 bases from J, with 10 bases in between. The CDR3 has 14 amino acids. CDR1 is MNHNY and CDR2 is SVGAGI in the germline V gene (reference sequence). The CDR3 DNA sequence: TGTGCCAGCAGTTACGGAGGGGTGGCCTACGAGCAGTACGTC. It codes for CASSYGGVAYEQYV.

This clonotype was counted at least ten times. At one end, the junction sequence differs from germline, possibly due to a read error. This rearrangement joins TRBV2 to TRBJ2-5, with a weak D call TRBD1 (6 bases). CDR1 is SNHLY, CDR2 FYNNEI, per germline. CDR3 length: 10 residues. The CDR3 here is CASSRQALLF. DNA for the CDR3: TGTGCCAGCAGTCGACAGGCCCTGCTCTTC. Using reference TRBV2 and TRBJ2-5 for the parts outside the CDR3, the full variable domain is EPEVTQTPSHQVTQMGQEVILRCVPISNHLYFYWYRQILGQKVEFLVSFYNNEISEKSEIFDDQFSVERPDGSNFTLKIRSTKLEDSAMYFCASSRQALLFGPGTRLLVL.

This clonotype was observed a handful of times. The V and J genes are TRBV20-1 and TRBJ2-6, with 9 bases identical to TRBD1. Losses at the gene ends were 6 bases for V and 0 bases for J; bases not matched to a gene: 6. Germline values: CDR1 DFQATT, CDR2 SNEGSKA (reference sequence). The CDR3 has 16 residues. The CDR3 loop reads CSAKTGGSSGANVLTF. In nucleotides, the CDR3 is TGCAGTGCAAAGACAGGGGGAAGCTCTGGGGCCAACGTCCTGACTTTC.

This clonotype was seen at least ten times. The chain employs TRBV2 and TRBJ1-1; D is unclear. Per the germline V gene, CDR1 is SNHLY and CDR2 is FYNNEI. The CDR3 sequence is 13 residues long. The ends were cut back, 4 bases at V and 0 bases at J, with 6 bases in the middle. CDR3 region: CASSVPLNTEAFF. CDR3 in DNA: TGTGCCAGCAGTGTCCCCTTGAACACTGAAGCTTTCTTT.